Listed here are 2 T cell receptor beta chains from one sample, sequenced in a study of blood T cell repertoires in COVID-19. TCRdb keeps only in-frame clones here, not all; method: immunoSEQ multiplex PCR. The table has more than 85,000 clones, around nine tenths seen once. The specimen sequenced was peripheral blood. The origin of the receptors is an elderly woman with acute or convalescent COVID-19.

The CDR3 DNA is TGTGCCAGCAGCTTAAACAGGGTATCGGATACGCAGTATTTT. This gives the protein CASSLNRVSDTQYF. This chain links TRBV7-3 with TRBJ2-3, with D maybe TRBD1 (6 bases). In germline, CDR1 is SGHTA, CDR2 FQGTGA. V lost 1 base to trimming and J lost 6 bases, with 11 bases between them. The CDR3 runs to 14 residues.

The DNA for the CDR3 is TGTGCCAGCAGCCCGATCGGAGGGTTTGGAAACACCATATATTTT. This codes for CASSPIGGFGNTIYF. The rearrangement links TRBV3-1 (or the pseudogene TRBV3-2) to TRBJ1-3; the D is unclear. Germline V gene sequence: CDR1 LGHDT, CDR2 YNNKEL (reference sequence). The length of the CDR3 is 15 residues. Trimming took off 4 bases at V and 3 bases at J, with 13 bases between the two ends.